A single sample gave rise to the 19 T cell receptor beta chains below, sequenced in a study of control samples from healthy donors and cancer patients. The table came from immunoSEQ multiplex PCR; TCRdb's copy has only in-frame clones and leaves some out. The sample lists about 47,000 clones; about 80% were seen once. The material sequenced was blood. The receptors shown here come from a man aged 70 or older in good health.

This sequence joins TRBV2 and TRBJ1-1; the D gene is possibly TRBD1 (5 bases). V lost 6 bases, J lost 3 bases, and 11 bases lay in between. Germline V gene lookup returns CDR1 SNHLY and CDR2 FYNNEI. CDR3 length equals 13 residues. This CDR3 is CASSRQFDTEAFF. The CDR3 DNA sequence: TGTGCCAGCAGCAGACAGTTCGACACTGAAGCTTTCTTT. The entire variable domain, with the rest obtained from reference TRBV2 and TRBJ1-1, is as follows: EPEVTQTPSHQVTQMGQEVILRCVPISNHLYFYWYRQILGQKVEFLVSFYNNEISEKSEIFDDQFSVERPDGSNFTLKIRSTKLEDSAMYFCASSRQFDTEAFFGQGTRLTVV.

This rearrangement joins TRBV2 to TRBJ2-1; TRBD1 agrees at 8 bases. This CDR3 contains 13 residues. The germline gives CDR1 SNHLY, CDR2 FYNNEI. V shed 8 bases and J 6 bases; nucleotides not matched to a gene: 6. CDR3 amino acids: CASPDREGNEQFF. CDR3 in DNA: TGTGCCAGCCCGGACAGGGAAGGCAATGAGCAGTTCTTC.

Here the CDR3 reads CAWRGRGQGNSPLHF. The CDR3 DNA follows: TGTGCCTGGAGGGGGAGAGGCCAGGGGAATTCACCCCTCCACTTT. The gene calls are TRBV30 and TRBJ1-6; tentatively, D is TRBD1 (6 bases). Germline CDR1 GTSNPN, CDR2 SVGIG (reference sequence). This CDR3 is 15 amino acids long. Trimming pared 3 bases from V and 7 bases from J, leaving 16 bases between.

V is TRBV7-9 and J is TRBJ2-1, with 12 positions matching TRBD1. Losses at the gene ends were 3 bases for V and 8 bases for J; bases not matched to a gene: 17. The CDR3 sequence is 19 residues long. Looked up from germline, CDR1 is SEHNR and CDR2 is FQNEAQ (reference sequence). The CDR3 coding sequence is TGTGCCAGCAGCTTGGGCTCTGACCCCGGGACAGGGGGCTTCGATGAGCAGTTCTTC. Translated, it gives CASSLGSDPGTGGFDEQFF. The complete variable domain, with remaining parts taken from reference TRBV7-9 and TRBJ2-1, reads DTGVSQNPRHKITKRGQNVTFRCDPISEHNRLYWYRQTLGQGPEFLTYFQNEAQLEKSRLLSDRFSAERPKGSFSTLEIQRTEQGDSAMYLCASSLGSDPGTGGFDEQFFGPGTRLTVL.

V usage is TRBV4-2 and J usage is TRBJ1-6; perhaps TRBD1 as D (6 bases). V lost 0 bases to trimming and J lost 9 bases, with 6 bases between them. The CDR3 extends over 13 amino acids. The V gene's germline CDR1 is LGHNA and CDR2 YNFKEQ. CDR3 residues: CASSQEQGSPLHF. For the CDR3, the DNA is TGTGCCAGCAGCCAAGAACAGGGTTCACCCCTCCACTTT.

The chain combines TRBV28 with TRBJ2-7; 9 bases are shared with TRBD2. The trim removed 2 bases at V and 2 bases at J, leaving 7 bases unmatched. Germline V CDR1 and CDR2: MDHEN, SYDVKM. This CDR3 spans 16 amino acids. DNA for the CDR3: TGTGCCAGCAGTTTAAGTCTAGCGGGATTGACCTACGAGCAGTACTTC. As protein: CASSLSLAGLTYEQYF.

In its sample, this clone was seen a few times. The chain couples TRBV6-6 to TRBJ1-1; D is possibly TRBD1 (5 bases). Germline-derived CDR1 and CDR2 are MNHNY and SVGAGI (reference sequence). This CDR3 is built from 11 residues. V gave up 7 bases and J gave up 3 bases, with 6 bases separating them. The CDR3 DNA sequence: TGTGCCAGCAAAGGGGACACTGAAGCTTTCTTT. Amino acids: CASKGDTEAFF.

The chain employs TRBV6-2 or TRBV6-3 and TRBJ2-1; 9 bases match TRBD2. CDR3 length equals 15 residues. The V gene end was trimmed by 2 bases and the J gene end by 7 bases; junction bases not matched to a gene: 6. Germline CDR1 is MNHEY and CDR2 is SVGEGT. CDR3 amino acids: CASSYVASGKNEQFF. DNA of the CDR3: TGTGCCAGCAGTTACGTCGCTAGCGGGAAGAATGAGCAGTTCTTC.

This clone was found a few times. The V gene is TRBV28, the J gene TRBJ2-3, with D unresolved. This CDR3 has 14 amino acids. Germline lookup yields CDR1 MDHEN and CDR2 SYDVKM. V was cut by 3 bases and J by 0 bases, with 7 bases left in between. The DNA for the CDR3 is TGTGCCAGCAGTTTTATCGGGAGCACAGATACGCAGTATTTT. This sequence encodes CASSFIGSTDTQYF.

The CDR3 spells CASSVGTNQETQYF. CDR3 in DNA: TGTGCCAGCAGCGTAGGGACAAACCAAGAGACCCAGTACTTC. J is TRBJ2-5 and V is TRBV7-8; a possible D gene is TRBD1 (6 bases). The CDR3 runs to 14 residues. The germline gives CDR1 SGHVS, CDR2 FQNEAQ. V lost 5 bases, J lost 0 bases, and 10 bases lay in between.

The CDR3 spells CASTIPGQSYEQYF. In DNA form, the CDR3 reads TGTGCCAGCACCATACCGGGACAGAGCTATGAGCAGTACTTC. V usage is TRBV28 and J usage is TRBJ2-7, with 7 bases identical to TRBD1. CDR1 and CDR2 (germline): MDHEN, SYDVKM. CDR3 length: 14 amino acids. V was pared by 7 bases and J by 7 bases, with 13 bases of the junction left unmatched.

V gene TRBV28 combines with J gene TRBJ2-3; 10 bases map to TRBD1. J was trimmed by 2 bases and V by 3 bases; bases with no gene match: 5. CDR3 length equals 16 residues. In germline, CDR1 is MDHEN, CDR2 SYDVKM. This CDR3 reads CASSFLGTGATDTQYF. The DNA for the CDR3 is TGTGCCAGCAGTTTCCTCGGGACAGGGGCCACAGATACGCAGTATTTT.

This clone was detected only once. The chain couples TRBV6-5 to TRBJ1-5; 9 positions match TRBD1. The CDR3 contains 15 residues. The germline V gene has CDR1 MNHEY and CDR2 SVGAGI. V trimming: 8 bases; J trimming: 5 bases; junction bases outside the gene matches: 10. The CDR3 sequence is CASGAGTGQDQPQHF. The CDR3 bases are TGTGCCAGCGGAGCTGGGACAGGGCAGGATCAGCCCCAGCATTTT.

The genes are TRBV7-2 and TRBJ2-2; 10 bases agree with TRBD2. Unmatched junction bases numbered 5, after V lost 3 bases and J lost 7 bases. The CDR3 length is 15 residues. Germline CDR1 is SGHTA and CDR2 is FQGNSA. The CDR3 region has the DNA TGTGCCAGCAGCTTGGGACTAGCGTTCGGCGGGGAGCTGTTTTTT. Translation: CASSLGLAFGGELFF.

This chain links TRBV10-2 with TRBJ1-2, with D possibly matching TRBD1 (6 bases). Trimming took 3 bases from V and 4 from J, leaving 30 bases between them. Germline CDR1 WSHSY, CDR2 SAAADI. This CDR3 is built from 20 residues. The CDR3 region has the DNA TGCGCCAGCAGTGATCGAGGGGGGACGAGGGGCATCACAGGGCCCTATGGCTACACCTTC. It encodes CASSDRGGTRGITGPYGYTF.

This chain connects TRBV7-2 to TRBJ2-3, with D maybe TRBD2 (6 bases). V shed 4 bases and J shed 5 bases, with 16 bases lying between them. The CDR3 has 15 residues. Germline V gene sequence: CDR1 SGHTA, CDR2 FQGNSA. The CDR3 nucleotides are TGTGCCAGCAGCTCTTTCGCGGGGTTGGTAGATACGCAGTATTTT. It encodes CASSSFAGLVDTQYF.

The CDR3 sequence: CASRASGVYAGELFF. The CDR3 DNA follows: TGTGCCAGCCGTGCTAGCGGGGTCTATGCCGGGGAGCTGTTTTTT. The chain joins TRBV28 to TRBJ2-2; 9 nucleotides line up with TRBD2. This CDR3 has 15 amino acids. V was clipped by 8 bases and J by 6 bases; unmatched bases: 10. In germline, CDR1 is MDHEN, CDR2 SYDVKM.

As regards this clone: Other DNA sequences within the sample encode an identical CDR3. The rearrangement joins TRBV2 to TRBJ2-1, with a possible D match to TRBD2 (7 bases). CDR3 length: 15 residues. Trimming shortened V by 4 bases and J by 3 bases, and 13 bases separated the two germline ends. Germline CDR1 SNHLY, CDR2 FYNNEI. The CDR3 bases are TGTGCCAGCAGTGGATTAGGGGGGGGCTACAATGAGCAGTTCTTC. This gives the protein CASSGLGGGYNEQFF.

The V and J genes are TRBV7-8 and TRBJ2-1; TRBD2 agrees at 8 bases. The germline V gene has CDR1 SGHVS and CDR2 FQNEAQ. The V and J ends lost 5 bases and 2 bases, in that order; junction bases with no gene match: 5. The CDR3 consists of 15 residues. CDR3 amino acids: CASSLAGGTYNEQFF. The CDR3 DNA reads TGTGCCAGCAGCCTTGCGGGGGGCACCTACAATGAGCAGTTCTTC.